Sequencing of this TCR beta chain was carried out in a study of T cells in Graves' hyperthyroidism and ophthalmopathy. Findings of the study overall: By a 13 V-J model, ophthalmopathy was set apart from stable hyperthyroidism.

Trimming took off 2 bases at V and 1 base at J, with 15 bases between the two ends. Germline CDR1 is SGHTA and CDR2 is FQGTGA. The CDR3 has 17 amino acids. Worth noting for this clonotype: Its antigen is as yet unknown.

Amplified TCR beta CDR3 regions derived from RNA transcripts. HTBI primers drove first-round RT-PCR of the TCR CDR3. TCRdb re-analysed the multiplex PCR reads in MiXCR, keeping a single row per CDR3 protein. The data show approximately 400,000 distinct CDR3 sequences, around 14% seen once. The sequenced material came from blood. This TCR came from a woman between 18 and 30 years old with Graves' hyperthyroidism. The rearrangement joins TRBV7-3 to TRBJ1-5; D remains unclear. The DNA of the CDR3 is TGTGCCAGCAGCTTAGGTGTAGGGAGTAGGAGCAATCAGCCCCAGCATTTT. Its protein is CASSLGVGSRSNQPQHF.